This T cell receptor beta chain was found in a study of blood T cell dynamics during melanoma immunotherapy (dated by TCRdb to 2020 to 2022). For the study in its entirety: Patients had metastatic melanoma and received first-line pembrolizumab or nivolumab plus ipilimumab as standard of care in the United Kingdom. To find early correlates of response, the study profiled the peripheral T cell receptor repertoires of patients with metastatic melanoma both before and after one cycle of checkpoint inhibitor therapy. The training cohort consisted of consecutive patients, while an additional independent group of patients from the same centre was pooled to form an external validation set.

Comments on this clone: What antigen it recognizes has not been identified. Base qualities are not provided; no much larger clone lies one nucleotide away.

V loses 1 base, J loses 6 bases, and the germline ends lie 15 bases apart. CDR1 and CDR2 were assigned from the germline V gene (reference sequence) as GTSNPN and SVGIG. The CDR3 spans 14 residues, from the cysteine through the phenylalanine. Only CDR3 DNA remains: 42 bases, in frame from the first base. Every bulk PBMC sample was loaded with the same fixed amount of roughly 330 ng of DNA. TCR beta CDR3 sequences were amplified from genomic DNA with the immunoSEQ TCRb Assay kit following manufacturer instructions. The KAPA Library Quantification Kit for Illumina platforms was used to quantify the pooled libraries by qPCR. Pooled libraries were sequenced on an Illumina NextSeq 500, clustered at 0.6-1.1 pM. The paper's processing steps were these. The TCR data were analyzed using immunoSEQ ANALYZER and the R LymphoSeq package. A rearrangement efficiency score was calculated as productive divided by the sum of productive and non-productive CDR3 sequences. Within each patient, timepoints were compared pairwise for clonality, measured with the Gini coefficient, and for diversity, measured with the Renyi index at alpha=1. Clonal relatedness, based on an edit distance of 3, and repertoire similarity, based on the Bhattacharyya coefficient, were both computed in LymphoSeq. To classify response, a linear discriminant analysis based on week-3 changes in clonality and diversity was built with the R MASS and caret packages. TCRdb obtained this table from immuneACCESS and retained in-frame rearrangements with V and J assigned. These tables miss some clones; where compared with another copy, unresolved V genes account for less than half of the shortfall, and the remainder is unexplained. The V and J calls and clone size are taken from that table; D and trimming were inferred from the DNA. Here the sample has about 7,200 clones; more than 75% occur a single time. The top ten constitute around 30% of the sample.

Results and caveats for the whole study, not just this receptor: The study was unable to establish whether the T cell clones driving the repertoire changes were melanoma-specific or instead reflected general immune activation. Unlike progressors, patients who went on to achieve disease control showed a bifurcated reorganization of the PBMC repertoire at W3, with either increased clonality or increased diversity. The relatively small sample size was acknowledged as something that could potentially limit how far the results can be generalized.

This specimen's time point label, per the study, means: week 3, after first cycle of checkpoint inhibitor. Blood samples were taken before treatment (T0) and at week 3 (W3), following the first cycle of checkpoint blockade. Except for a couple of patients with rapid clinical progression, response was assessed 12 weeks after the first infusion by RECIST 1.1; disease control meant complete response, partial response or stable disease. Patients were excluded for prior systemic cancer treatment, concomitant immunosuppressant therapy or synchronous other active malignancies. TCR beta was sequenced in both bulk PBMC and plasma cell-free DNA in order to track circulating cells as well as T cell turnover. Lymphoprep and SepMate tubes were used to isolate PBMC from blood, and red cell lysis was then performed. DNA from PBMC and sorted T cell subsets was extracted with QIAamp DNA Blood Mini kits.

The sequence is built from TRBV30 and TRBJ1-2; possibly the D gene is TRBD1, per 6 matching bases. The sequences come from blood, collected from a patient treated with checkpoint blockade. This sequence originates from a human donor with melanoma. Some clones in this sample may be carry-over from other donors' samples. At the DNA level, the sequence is TGTGCCTGGAGTGAACTCACAGGGACTGATGGCTACACCTTC. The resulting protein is CAWSELTGTDGYTF.